This TCR beta chain stems from a study of T cell responses to AZD1222 COVID-19 vaccine. Whole-study context: Second-dose timings of about 4 or about 12 weeks were pooled.

This clone was seen a few times. The antigen remains unidentified. Produced via immunoSEQ multiplex PCR; TCRdb's table is partial and in-frame only. The sample includes 110,000 to 150,000 clones, approximately 94% of them seen just once. The study, taken as a whole, reports: As reported, nearly half of all spike-specific TCRs target variant regions that are unmutated. Among those given AZD1222, only five to seven were seropositive at baseline. Spike-wide vaccine-associated CD4 TCRs dominated at 160-218 and 743-854.

This CDR3 is 15 amino acids long. Trimming shortened V by 1 base and J by 4 bases, and 13 bases separated the two germline ends. Germline V lookup: CDR1 LGHNA, CDR2 YNFKEQ. The chain uses TRBV4-2 and TRBJ1-1; D is undetermined. The sample consisted of peripheral blood, taken on day 0 of AZD1222 vaccination. The TCR was taken from an adult in good health. The CDR3 loop reads CASSQVLNRGTEAFF. DNA of the CDR3: TGTGCCAGCAGCCAAGTCCTTAATCGGGGCACTGAAGCTTTCTTT.